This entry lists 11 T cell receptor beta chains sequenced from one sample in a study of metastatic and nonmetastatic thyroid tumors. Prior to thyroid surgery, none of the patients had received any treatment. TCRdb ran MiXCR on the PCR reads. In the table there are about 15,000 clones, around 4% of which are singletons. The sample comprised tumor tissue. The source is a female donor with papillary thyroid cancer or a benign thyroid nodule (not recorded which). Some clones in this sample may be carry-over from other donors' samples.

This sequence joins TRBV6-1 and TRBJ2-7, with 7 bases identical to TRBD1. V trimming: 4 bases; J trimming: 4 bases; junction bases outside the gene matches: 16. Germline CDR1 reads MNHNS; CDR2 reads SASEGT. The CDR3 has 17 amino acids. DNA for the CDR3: TGTGCCAGCAGTGCCTTCCTACCGGGACAGAACTTATACGAGCAGTACTTC. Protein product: CASSAFLPGQNLYEQYF.

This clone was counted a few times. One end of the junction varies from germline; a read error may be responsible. The DNA of the CDR3 is TGTGCCATCAGTTTAGGACGCGGCGGACTGAATGAAAAACTGTTTTTT. Its protein is CAISLGRGGLNEKLFF. The chain links TRBV28 to TRBJ1-4; no definite D call. Germline loops: CDR1 MDHEN, CDR2 SYDVKM. The CDR3 consists of 16 residues.

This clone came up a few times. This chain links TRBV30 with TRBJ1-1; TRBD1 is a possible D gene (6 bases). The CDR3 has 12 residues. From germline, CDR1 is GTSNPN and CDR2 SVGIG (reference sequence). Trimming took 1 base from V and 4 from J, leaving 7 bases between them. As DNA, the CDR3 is TGTGCCTGGAGTGGGACAGCCACTGAAGCTTTCTTT. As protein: CAWSGTATEAFF.

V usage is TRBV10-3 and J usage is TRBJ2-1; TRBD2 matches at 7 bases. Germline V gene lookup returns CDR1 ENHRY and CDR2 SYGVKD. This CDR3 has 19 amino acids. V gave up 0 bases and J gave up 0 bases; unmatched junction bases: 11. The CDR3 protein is CAISESGLADQSSYNEQFF. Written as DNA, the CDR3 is TGTGCCATCAGTGAGTCGGGGCTAGCGGACCAATCCTCCTACAATGAGCAGTTCTTC.

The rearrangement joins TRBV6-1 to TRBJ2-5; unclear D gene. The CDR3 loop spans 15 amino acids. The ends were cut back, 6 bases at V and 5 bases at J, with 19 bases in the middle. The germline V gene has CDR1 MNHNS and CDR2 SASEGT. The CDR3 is CASSRMDGVAETQYF. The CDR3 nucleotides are TGTGCCAGCAGCAGAATGGATGGGGTCGCGGAGACCCAGTACTTC.

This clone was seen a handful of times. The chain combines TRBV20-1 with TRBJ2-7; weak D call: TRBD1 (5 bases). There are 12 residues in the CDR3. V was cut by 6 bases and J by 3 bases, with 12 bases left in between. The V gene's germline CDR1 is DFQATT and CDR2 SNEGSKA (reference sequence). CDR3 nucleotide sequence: TGCAGTGCGGGGCGCCCCGGCTACGAGCAGTACTTC. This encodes CSAGRPGYEQYF.

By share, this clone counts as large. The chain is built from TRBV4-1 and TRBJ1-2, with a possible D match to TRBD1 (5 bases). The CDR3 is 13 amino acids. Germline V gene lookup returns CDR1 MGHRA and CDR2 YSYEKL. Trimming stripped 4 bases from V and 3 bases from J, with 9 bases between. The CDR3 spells CASSPGTYYGYTF. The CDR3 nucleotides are TGCGCCAGCAGCCCCGGGACTTACTATGGCTACACCTTC.

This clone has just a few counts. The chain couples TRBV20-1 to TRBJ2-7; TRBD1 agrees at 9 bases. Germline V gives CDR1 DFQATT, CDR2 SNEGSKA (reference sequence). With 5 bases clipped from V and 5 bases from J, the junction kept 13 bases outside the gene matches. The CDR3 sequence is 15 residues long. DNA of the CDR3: TGCAGTGCTCCTAAATCCGGGACAGGGTATGACGAGCAGTACTTC. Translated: CSAPKSGTGYDEQYF.

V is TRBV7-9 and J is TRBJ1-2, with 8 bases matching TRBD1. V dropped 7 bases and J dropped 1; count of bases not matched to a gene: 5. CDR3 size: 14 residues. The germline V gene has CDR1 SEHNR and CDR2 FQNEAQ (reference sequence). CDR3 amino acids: CASIMTGVNYGYTF. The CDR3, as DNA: TGTGCCAGCATTATGACAGGGGTTAACTATGGCTACACCTTC.

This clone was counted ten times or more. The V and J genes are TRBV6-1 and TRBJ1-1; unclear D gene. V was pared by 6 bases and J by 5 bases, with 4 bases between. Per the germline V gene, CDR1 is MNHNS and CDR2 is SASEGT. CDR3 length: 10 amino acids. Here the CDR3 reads CASRRTEAFF. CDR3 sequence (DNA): TGTGCCAGCAGACGGACTGAAGCTTTCTTT.

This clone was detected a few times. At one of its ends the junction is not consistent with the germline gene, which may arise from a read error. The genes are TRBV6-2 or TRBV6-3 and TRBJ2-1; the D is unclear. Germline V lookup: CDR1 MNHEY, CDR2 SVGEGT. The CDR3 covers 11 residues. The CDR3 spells CASSYGPNPLF. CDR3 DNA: TGTGCCAGCAGTTACGGGCCGAATCCGCTCTTC.